These 8 T cell receptor beta chains came from one sample sequenced in a study of blood T cell repertoires in COVID-19. Method: immunoSEQ multiplex PCR; TCRdb's copy keeps in-frame clones and lacks some. The sample has a few hundred thousand clones; roughly nine tenths are singletons. The sample comprised peripheral blood. The receptors were sampled from a woman aged 40 to 50 who had recovered from COVID-19.

V usage is TRBV6-5 and J usage is TRBJ1-1; D not resolved. V dropped 8 bases and J dropped 10 bases, with 14 bases sitting between them. The CDR3 covers 11 residues. Germline-derived CDR1 and CDR2 are MNHEY and SVGAGI. DNA of the CDR3: TGTGCCAGCGGGGTATCGGAGGTAGCTTTCTTT. This codes for CASGVSEVAFF.

Note on this clone: Other DNA sequences in the sample encode the same CDR3. This chain uses TRBV18 with TRBJ1-5, with 8 bases lining up with TRBD1. The CDR3 is 13 amino acids. With 6 bases clipped from V and 5 bases from J, the junction kept 3 bases outside the gene matches. Germline V lookup: CDR1 KGHSH, CDR2 LQKENI. CDR3 bases: TGTGCCAGCTCCCCGGGACAGGATCAGCCCCAGCATTTT. Translated: CASSPGQDQPQHF.

V is TRBV21-1 and J is TRBJ1-1; the tabulated D call, TRBD1, remains unverified against the DNA. TRBV21-1 is recorded as a pseudogene. The CDR3 is made up of 15 amino acids. CDR3: CASSTSGGTGTEAFF. DNA of the CDR3: TGTGCCAGCTCGACATCAGGGGGGACCGGCACTGAAGCTTTCTTT.

This chain uses TRBV6-6 with TRBJ1-2, with 11 bases identical to TRBD1. The V and J ends lost 7 bases and 8 bases, in that order; junction bases with no gene match: 3. Germline values: CDR1 MNHNY, CDR2 SVGAGI (reference sequence). CDR3 length: 12 amino acids. The CDR3 is CASNGQGAGYTF. The CDR3 DNA follows: TGTGCCAGCAACGGACAGGGGGCGGGCTACACCTTC.

Concerning this clone: An end of the junction does not agree with germline; a read error may underlie this. For the CDR3, the DNA is TGTGCCAGCAGCTTAGGCGGGAGGAACCCCGGGGAGCTGTTTTTT. Protein: CASSLGGRNPGELFF. The V gene is TRBV11-3, the J gene TRBJ2-2, with 8 positions matching TRBD2. The germline V gene has CDR1 SGHNT and CDR2 YENEEA. CDR3 length: 15 residues.

This chain uses TRBV5-6 with TRBJ2-6; D might be TRBD2 (5 bases). CDR3 length: 15 residues. Trimming pared 2 bases from V and 2 bases from J, leaving 8 bases between. Germline CDR1 reads SGHDT; CDR2 reads YYEEEE. CDR3 protein: CASSFEGPGANVLTF. The DNA of the CDR3 is TGTGCCAGCAGCTTTGAGGGTCCTGGGGCCAACGTCCTGACTTTC.

This clone was observed once. V is TRBV21-1 and J is TRBJ1-2. TRBV21-1 is an annotated pseudogene. CDR3 length: 17 amino acids. CDR3 sequence reads: CASSKGNSGGRKEGYTF. The DNA of the CDR3 is TGTGCCAGCAGCAAGGGAAACTCCGGGGGGCGCAAGGAAGGCTACACCTTC.

The chain couples TRBV4-2 to TRBJ1-2, with D tentatively TRBD1 (5 bases). CDR3 length: 17 residues. Germline V gene sequence: CDR1 LGHNA, CDR2 YNFKEQ. The V gene lost 0 bases and the J gene lost 2 bases, with 16 bases spanning the gap. CDR3 sequence (DNA): TGTGCCAGCAGCCAAGAGACAAGGGGCAGTAAGAACTATGGCTACACCTTC. Encoded protein: CASSQETRGSKNYGYTF.